Following are 21 T cell receptor beta chains from one sample sequenced in a study of T cells in Graves' hyperthyroidism and ophthalmopathy. TCR beta CDR3 regions were amplified from RNA. HTBI primers were used for first-round RT-PCR of the TCR CDR3. Each CDR3 protein is one row after TCRdb ran MiXCR on the multiplex PCR reads. The sample records about 530,000 distinct CDR3 sequences, roughly a sixth being singletons. Sequenced: blood. The receptor source for this set is a woman younger than 30 with Graves' ophthalmopathy.

This clonotype has a count of ten or more. The chain links TRBV6-2 or TRBV6-3 to TRBJ1-5; D call uncertain. The germline V and J ends were trimmed by 0 bases and 0 bases, with 9 bases remaining between them. The CDR3 sequence is 16 residues long. Germline V gene data show CDR1 as MNHEY and CDR2 as SVGEGT. The CDR3 is CASSYSQRYSNQPQHF. CDR3 sequence (DNA): TGTGCCAGCAGTTACTCGCAGAGATATAGCAATCAGCCCCAGCATTTT.

The chain carries TRBV29-1 and TRBJ1-1; TRBD1 might be the D (6 bases). The V and J ends lost 3 bases and 7 bases respectively, with 9 bases between them. The CDR3 is 11 residues long. Germline values: CDR1 SQVTM, CDR2 ANQGSEA. The CDR3 DNA sequence: TGCAGCGTTGAGGTAGGGGGTGAAGCTTTCTTT. Its translation is CSVEVGGEAFF.

This clonotype has a count of ten or more. The rearrangement uses TRBV5-1 and TRBJ1-4; TRBD1 matches 11 bases. With V trimmed by 5 bases and J by 5 bases, 2 bases remained unmatched. In germline, CDR1 is SGHRS, CDR2 YFSETQ. This CDR3 is 14 amino acids long. CDR3 DNA: TGCGCCAGCAGTTGGGACAGGGGGAATGAAAAACTGTTTTTT. Translation gives CASSWDRGNEKLFF. The entire variable domain, with the rest obtained from reference TRBV5-1 and TRBJ1-4, is as follows: KAGVTQTPRYLIKTRGQQVTLSCSPISGHRSVSWYQQTPGQGLQFLFEYFSETQRNKGNFPGRFSGRQFSNSRSEMNVSTLELGDSALYLCASSWDRGNEKLFFGSGTQLSVL.

The chain has TRBV28 and TRBJ2-7, with unresolved D. Deletions cut 5 bases from V and 7 bases from J, with 24 bases between. This CDR3 spans 16 amino acids. In germline, CDR1 is MDHEN, CDR2 SYDVKM. CDR3 in DNA: TGTGCCAGCAGTGTATACAGAGATTCTAACACCGGGGAGCAGTACTTC. Translation: CASSVYRDSNTGEQYF.

This clonotype was recorded many times. V usage is TRBV30 and J usage is TRBJ1-1, with D perhaps TRBD1 (5 bases). The CDR3 runs 15 residues. Germline assignment: CDR1 GTSNPN and CDR2 SVGIG (reference sequence). V lost 3 bases, J lost 1 base, and 15 bases lay in between. The CDR3 region is CAWSPAGQGNTEAFF. The CDR3 DNA follows: TGTGCCTGGAGCCCGGCCGGACAAGGGAACACTGAAGCTTTCTTT.

Ten or more counts support this clonotype. The chain uses TRBV27 and TRBJ2-7; the match to TRBD2 covers 9 bases. This CDR3 contains 17 residues. CDR1 and CDR2 from the germline V gene are MNHEY and SMNVEV (reference sequence). With V trimmed by 3 bases and J by 2 bases, 11 bases remained unmatched. CDR3 protein: CASSLTSGSWRAYEQYF. The CDR3 region has the DNA TGTGCCAGCAGTTTGACTAGCGGATCCTGGAGAGCCTACGAGCAGTACTTC.

Ten or more counts support this clonotype. The chain employs TRBV20-1 and TRBJ2-2, with 11 positions matching TRBD1. The CDR3 is made up of 17 amino acids. V gave up 0 bases and J gave up 5 bases; unmatched junction bases: 8. Germline assignment: CDR1 DFQATT and CDR2 SNEGSKA (reference sequence). CDR3 loop: CSARDLGQGAQTGELFF. CDR3 DNA sequence: TGCAGTGCTAGAGATCTAGGACAGGGGGCCCAGACCGGGGAGCTGTTTTTT.

The rearrangement joins TRBV7-2 to TRBJ2-2, with TRBD1 matching over 7 bases. V lost 1 base, J lost 3 bases, and 2 bases stayed unmatched. Germline V gene lookup returns CDR1 SGHTA and CDR2 FQGNSA. There are 15 residues in the CDR3. As DNA, the CDR3 is TGTGCCAGCAGCTTAGAGGGGGCATACACCGGGGAGCTGTTTTTT. Protein sequence: CASSLEGAYTGELFF.

This clonotype was observed a few times. An end of the junction does not agree with germline; a read error may underlie this. This rearrangement joins TRBV5-6 to TRBJ2-7, with 7 bases lining up with TRBD1. The CDR3 is 15 amino acids. Germline V CDR1 and CDR2: SGHDT, YYEEEE. The CDR3 protein is CASSSIGTASHEQYF. Written as DNA, the CDR3 is TGTGCCAGCAGCTCAATCGGGACAGCCTCCCACGAGCAGTACTTC.

The chain joins TRBV12-3 or TRBV12-4 to TRBJ2-1, with 11 positions matching TRBD2. The length of the CDR3 is 16 residues. V lost 2 bases to trimming and J lost 7 bases; unmatched junction nucleotides: 7. Written as DNA, the CDR3 is TGTGCCAGCAGTTTAATGCTAGCGGGAGGTGGGAATGAGCAGTTCTTC. Translating gives CASSLMLAGGGNEQFF.

This clonotype was counted ten times or more. The chain has TRBV7-8 and TRBJ2-7; 9 nucleotides match TRBD1. This CDR3 spans 17 amino acids. With V trimmed by 1 base and J by 2 bases, 9 bases remained unmatched. Germline V gives CDR1 SGHVS, CDR2 FQNEAQ. The CDR3 sequence is CASSLDNRDRVPYEQYF. CDR3 nucleotide sequence: TGTGCCAGCAGCTTAGACAACCGGGACAGGGTTCCCTACGAGCAGTACTTC.

In its sample, this clonotype was seen a few times. The chain couples TRBV11-3 to TRBJ2-1; D is possibly TRBD1 (5 bases). CDR3 length equals 15 residues. Per the germline V gene, CDR1 is SGHNT and CDR2 is YENEEA. V lost 5 bases and J lost 1, with 12 bases in between. CDR3 DNA sequence: TGTGCCAGCAGCGCCGACAGAGTTTCCTACAATGAGCAGTTCTTC. Translating gives CASSADRVSYNEQFF.

This clonotype has at least ten counts. J is TRBJ1-1 and V is TRBV6-1, with D uncertain. Per the germline V gene, CDR1 is MNHNS and CDR2 is SASEGT. Trimming cost V 8 bases and J 5 bases, with 12 bases left between them. The CDR3 sequence is 12 residues long. CDR3 sequence reads: CASWIEGTEAFF. The CDR3 DNA sequence: TGTGCCAGCTGGATAGAGGGAACTGAAGCTTTCTTT.

A few counts support this clonotype. The V and J genes are TRBV28 and TRBJ1-5, with unresolved D. The V end lost 7 bases, the J end lost 4 bases, and 8 bases lay between the germline ends. Germline V gene lookup returns CDR1 MDHEN and CDR2 SYDVKM. This CDR3 spans 12 amino acids. The CDR3 reads CASTRRNQPQHF. CDR3 bases: TGTGCCAGCACACGGAGGAATCAGCCCCAGCATTTT. The entire variable domain, with the rest obtained from reference TRBV28 and TRBJ1-5, is as follows: DVKVTQSSRYLVKRTGEKVFLECVQDMDHENMFWYRQDPGLGLRLIYFSYDVKMKEKGDIPEGYSVSREKKERFSLILESASTNQTSMYLCASTRRNQPQHFGDGTRLSIL.

V gene TRBV15 combines with J gene TRBJ2-3; 7 bases fit TRBD1. This CDR3 comprises 15 residues. Germline V lookup: CDR1 LNHNV, CDR2 YYDKDF (reference sequence). Trimming cost V 8 bases and J 2 bases; bases outside gene matches: 10. DNA for the CDR3: TGTGCCACCGGGCTTCGGGGACAGTTCACAGATACGCAGTATTTT. It translates to CATGLRGQFTDTQYF.

This clonotype was seen ten or more times. The J gene is TRBJ2-1, the V gene TRBV7-9, with 13 bases fitting TRBD2. Germline V gene sequence: CDR1 SEHNR, CDR2 FQNEAQ (reference sequence). This CDR3 has 18 residues. With 5 bases clipped from V and 3 bases from J, the junction kept 10 bases outside the gene matches. The CDR3 nucleotides are TGTGCCAGCAGCCCACCGGGACTAGCGGGACGGGTCTACAATGAGCAGTTCTTC. It specifies CASSPPGLAGRVYNEQFF.

The CDR3 loop is CASSVGGDDYEQYF. The DNA for the CDR3 is TGTGCCAGCAGCGTAGGTGGGGATGACTACGAGCAGTACTTC. The chain joins TRBV9 to TRBJ2-7; D gene unclear. The ends were cut back, 0 bases at V and 3 bases at J, with 10 bases in the middle. Germline V gene sequence: CDR1 SGDLS, CDR2 YYNGEE. CDR3 size: 14 residues. Combining the CDR3 with reference TRBV9 and TRBJ2-7 gives the whole variable domain DSGVTQTPKHLITATGQRVTLRCSPRSGDLSVYWYQQSLDQGLQFLIQYYNGEERAKGNILERFSAQQFPDLHSELNLSSLELGDSALYFCASSVGGDDYEQYFGPGTRLTVT.

This clonotype has just one count. This chain links TRBV5-1 with TRBJ2-5; TRBD1 matches at 8 bases. CDR1 is SGHRS, CDR2 YFSETQ, per germline. This CDR3 has 15 residues. Losses at the gene ends were 5 bases for V and 2 bases for J; bases not matched to a gene: 8. The CDR3 spells CASSPDRAFQETQYF. Written as DNA, the CDR3 is TGCGCCAGCAGTCCGGACAGGGCGTTTCAAGAGACCCAGTACTTC.

This clonotype has at least ten counts. The chain has TRBV30 and TRBJ1-1, with D possibly being TRBD1 (6 bases). The CDR3 has 16 amino acids. The V gene's germline CDR1 is GTSNPN and CDR2 SVGIG (reference sequence). Trimming removed 4 bases from V and 0 bases from J, with 18 bases in between. CDR3 bases: TGTGCCTGGACTCAGTTGGGGGGCCCTATGAACACTGAAGCTTTCTTT. Residues: CAWTQLGGPMNTEAFF.

This clonotype occurred many times. The V and J genes are TRBV6-5 and TRBJ1-2; TRBD1 matches 10 bases. The V segment lost 0 bases and the J segment 3 bases; nucleotides outside the gene matches: 1. This CDR3 spans 15 amino acids. Germline CDR1 reads MNHEY; CDR2 reads SVGAGI. CDR3 in amino acids: CASSYSGTGDYGYTF. CDR3 nucleotide sequence: TGTGCCAGCAGTTACTCAGGGACAGGGGACTATGGCTACACCTTC.

This clonotype has a handful of counts. V is TRBV4-1 and J is TRBJ2-1; TRBD2 matches at 7 bases. After removal of 0 bases from V and 7 bases from J, the junction contained 15 bases not matched to a gene. The CDR3 extends over 18 amino acids. CDR1 is MGHRA, CDR2 YSYEKL, per germline. The CDR3 sequence: CASSQDDLPSGEGNEQFF. Here the CDR3 DNA reads TGCGCCAGCAGCCAAGATGACCTTCCTAGCGGAGAGGGAAATGAGCAGTTCTTC.